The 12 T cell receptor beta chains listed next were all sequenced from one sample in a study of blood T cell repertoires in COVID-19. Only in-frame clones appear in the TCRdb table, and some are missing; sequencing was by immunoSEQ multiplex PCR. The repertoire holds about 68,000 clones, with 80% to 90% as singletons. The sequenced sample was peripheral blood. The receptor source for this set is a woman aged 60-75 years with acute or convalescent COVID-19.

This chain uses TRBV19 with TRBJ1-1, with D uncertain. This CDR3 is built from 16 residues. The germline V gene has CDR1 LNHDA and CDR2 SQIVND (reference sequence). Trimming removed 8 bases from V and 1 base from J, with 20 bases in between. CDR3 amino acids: CASQRLAGGRNTEAFF. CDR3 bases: TGTGCCAGTCAACGACTGGCGGGAGGACGGAACACTGAAGCTTTCTTT.

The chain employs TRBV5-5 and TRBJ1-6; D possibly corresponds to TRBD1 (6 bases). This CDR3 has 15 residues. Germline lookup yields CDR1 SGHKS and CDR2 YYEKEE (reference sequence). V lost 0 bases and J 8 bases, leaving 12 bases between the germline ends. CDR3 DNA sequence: TGTGCCAGCAGCTTGGCCGCAGGGGTCCATTCACCCCTCCACTTT. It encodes CASSLAAGVHSPLHF.

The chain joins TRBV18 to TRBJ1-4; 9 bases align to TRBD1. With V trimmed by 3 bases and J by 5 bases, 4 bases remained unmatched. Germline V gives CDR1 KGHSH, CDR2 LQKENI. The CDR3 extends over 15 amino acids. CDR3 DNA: TGTGCCAGCTCACCGGACAGGGGCACGAATGAAAAACTGTTTTTT. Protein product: CASSPDRGTNEKLFF. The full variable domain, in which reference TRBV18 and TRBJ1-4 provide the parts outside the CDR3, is NAGVMQNPRHLVRRRGQEARLRCSPMKGHSHVYWYRQLPEEGLKFMVYLQKENIIDESGMPKERFSAEFPKEGPSILRIQQVVRGDSAAYFCASSPDRGTNEKLFFGSGTQLSVL.

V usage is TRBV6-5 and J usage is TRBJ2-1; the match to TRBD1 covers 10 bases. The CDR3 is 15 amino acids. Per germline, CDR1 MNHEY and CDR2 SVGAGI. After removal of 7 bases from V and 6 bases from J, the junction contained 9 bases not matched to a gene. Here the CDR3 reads CASKKVGQGTNEQFF. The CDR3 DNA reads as TGTGCCAGCAAAAAGGTGGGACAGGGGACCAATGAGCAGTTCTTC.

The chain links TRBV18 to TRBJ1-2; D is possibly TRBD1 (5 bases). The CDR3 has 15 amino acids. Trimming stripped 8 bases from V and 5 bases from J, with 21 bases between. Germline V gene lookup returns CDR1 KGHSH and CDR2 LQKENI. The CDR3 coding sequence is TGTGCCAGCACCGACAGCGTGGGGTCCCGGTATGGCTACACCTTC. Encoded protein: CASTDSVGSRYGYTF.

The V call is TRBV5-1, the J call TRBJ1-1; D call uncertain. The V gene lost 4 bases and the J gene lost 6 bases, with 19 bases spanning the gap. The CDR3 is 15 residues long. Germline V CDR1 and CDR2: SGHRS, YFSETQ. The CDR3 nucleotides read TGCGCCAGCAGCCGCGGGCTCGAGACTCTGCCTGAAGCTTTCTTT. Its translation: CASSRGLETLPEAFF.

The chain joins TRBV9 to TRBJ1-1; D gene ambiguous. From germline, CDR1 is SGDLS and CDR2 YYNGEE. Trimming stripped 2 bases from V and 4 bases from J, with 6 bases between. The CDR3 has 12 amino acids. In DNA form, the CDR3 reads TGTGCCAGCAGCGTCTCGGGCACTGAAGCTTTCTTT. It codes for CASSVSGTEAFF.

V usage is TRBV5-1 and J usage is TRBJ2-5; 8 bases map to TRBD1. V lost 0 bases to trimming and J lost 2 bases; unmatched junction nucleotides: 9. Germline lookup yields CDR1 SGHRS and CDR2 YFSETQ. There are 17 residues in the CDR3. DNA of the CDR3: TGCGCCAGCAGCTTGGGGCAGGGGGCAGCCCAACAAGAGACCCAGTACTTC. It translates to CASSLGQGAAQQETQYF.

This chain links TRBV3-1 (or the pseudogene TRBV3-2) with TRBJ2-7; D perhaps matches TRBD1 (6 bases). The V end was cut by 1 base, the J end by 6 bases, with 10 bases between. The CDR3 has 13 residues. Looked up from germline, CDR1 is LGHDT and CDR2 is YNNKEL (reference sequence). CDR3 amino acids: CASSQGRQVEQYF. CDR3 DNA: TGTGCCAGCAGCCAAGGTCGACAGGTCGAGCAGTACTTC.

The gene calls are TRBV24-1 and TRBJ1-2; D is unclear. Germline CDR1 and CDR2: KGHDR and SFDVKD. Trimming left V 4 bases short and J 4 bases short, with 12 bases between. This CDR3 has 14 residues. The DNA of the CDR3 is TGTGCCACCAGTGAGGGCGCCTCGCCCTATGGCTACACCTTC. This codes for CATSEGASPYGYTF.

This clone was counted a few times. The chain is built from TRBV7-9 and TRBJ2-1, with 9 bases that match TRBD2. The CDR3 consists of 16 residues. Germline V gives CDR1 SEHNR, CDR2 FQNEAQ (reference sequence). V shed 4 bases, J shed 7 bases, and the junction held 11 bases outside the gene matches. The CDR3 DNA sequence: TGTGCCAGCAGCTCTGACTATAGCGGGAGTCGGAATGAGCAGTTCTTC. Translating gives CASSSDYSGSRNEQFF.

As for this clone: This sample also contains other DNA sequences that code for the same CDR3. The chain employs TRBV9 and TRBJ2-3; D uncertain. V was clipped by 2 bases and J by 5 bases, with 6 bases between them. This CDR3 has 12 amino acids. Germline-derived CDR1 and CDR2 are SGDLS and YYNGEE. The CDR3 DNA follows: TGTGCCAGCAGCGTTTCGGGAGATACGCAGTATTTT. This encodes CASSVSGDTQYF.